These 18 T cell receptor beta chains share one sample of origin, sequenced in a study of cytomegalovirus exposure and HLA in healthy donors. PCR primers comprised 60 Vbeta and 13 Jbeta primers. Profiled with immunoSEQ multiplex PCR; TCRdb holds only in-frame clones, not every one. The table shows more than 150,000 clones, with 75% to 85% occurring only once. Sequencing was carried out using PBMCs. All receptors come from a woman in her 30s in good health and CMV-seropositive.

V usage is TRBV5-4 and J usage is TRBJ1-2, with 7 bases lining up with TRBD1. The CDR3 spans 13 residues. The trim removed 4 bases at V and 5 bases at J, leaving 5 bases unmatched. The germline gives CDR1 SGHNT, CDR2 YYREEE (reference sequence). The CDR3 here is CASSPQGGYGYTF. DNA for the CDR3: TGTGCCAGCAGCCCGCAGGGGGGTTATGGCTACACCTTC.

The V call is TRBV5-1, the J call TRBJ1-2; 8 bases fit TRBD1. V lost 4 bases, J lost 5 bases, and 13 bases stayed unmatched. CDR1 is SGHRS, CDR2 YFSETQ, per germline. This CDR3 has 16 residues. The CDR3 coding sequence is TGCGCCAGCAGCCCCCAAACCGGGACAGGCCTATATGGCTACACCTTC. This gives the protein CASSPQTGTGLYGYTF.

The chain combines TRBV27 with TRBJ2-3; 8 nucleotides match TRBD1. CDR1 is MNHEY and CDR2 is SMNVEV in the germline V gene (reference sequence). Trimming at V came to 5 bases and at J to 3 bases, leaving 13 bases not matched to a gene. The CDR3 is 17 residues long. In DNA form, the CDR3 reads TGTGCCAGCAGTCCAAGGACAGGGAATTTAGCGACAGATACGCAGTATTTT. Its protein is CASSPRTGNLATDTQYF.

This clone was recorded a few times. The rearrangement joins TRBV5-4 to TRBJ2-3; D is possibly TRBD2 (7 bases). Trimming removed 0 bases from V and 4 bases from J, with 9 bases in between. Germline CDR1 and CDR2: SGHNT and YYREEE (reference sequence). The CDR3 contains 14 residues. The CDR3 protein is CASSLEGGADTQYF. DNA for the CDR3: TGTGCCAGCAGCTTGGAAGGGGGGGCAGATACGCAGTATTTT.

The V gene is TRBV4-1, the J gene TRBJ2-5; no clear D gene. The ends were cut back, 3 bases at V and 1 base at J, with 12 bases in the middle. Germline CDR1 is MGHRA and CDR2 is YSYEKL. The CDR3 has 15 amino acids. The CDR3 here is CASSHPTTGQETQYF. DNA for the CDR3: TGCGCCAGCAGCCACCCAACTACGGGCCAAGAGACCCAGTACTTC.

This clone has a handful of counts. V usage is TRBV7-6 and J usage is TRBJ2-1; 9 bases are a match to TRBD2. CDR1 and CDR2 from the germline V gene are SGHVS and FNYEAQ. V lost 4 bases to trimming and J lost 4 bases; unmatched junction nucleotides: 5. This CDR3 comprises 15 residues. The CDR3 loop reads CASSSRAGGYNEQFF. The CDR3 DNA is TGTGCCAGCAGCTCTCGAGCGGGGGGTTACAATGAGCAGTTCTTC.

The chain couples TRBV10-2 to TRBJ2-5; the D gene is possibly TRBD1 (6 bases). Trimming took off 4 bases at V and 5 bases at J, with 14 bases between the two ends. Germline V CDR1 and CDR2: WSHSY, SAAADI. The CDR3 length is 14 residues. The CDR3 nucleotides read TGCGCCAGCAGTGCAGGGGACCCTCTCGAGACCCAGTACTTC. It yields the protein CASSAGDPLETQYF.

The chain couples TRBV7-6 to TRBJ2-3; a possible D gene is TRBD2 (5 bases). CDR1 and CDR2 (germline): SGHVS, FNYEAQ. CDR3 length equals 14 residues. V lost 1 base and J 11 bases, leaving 16 bases between the germline ends. The DNA for the CDR3 is TGTGCCAGCAGCTTAGTGGCGAGCGGACGATGGCAGTATTTT. Its translation is CASSLVASGRWQYF.

The chain recombines TRBV10-3 with TRBJ2-1; D remains ambiguous. Trimming stripped 2 bases from V and 4 bases from J, with 6 bases between. Germline-derived CDR1 and CDR2 are ENHRY and SYGVKD. This CDR3 spans 13 amino acids. CDR3 in amino acids: CAISETQYNEQFF. The CDR3 DNA is TGTGCCATCAGTGAGACGCAGTACAATGAGCAGTTCTTC.

Notes on this clone: At one end the junction does not follow the germline gene, possibly because of a read error. V usage is TRBV7-9 and J usage is TRBJ1-5; D is perhaps TRBD1 (5 bases). CDR3 length: 17 residues. Germline V gene lookup returns CDR1 SEHNR and CDR2 FQNEAQ (reference sequence). CDR3 bases: TGTTCCAGCAGCTTAGACCGGGAGCCTATCGGGGGTCAGCCCCAGCATTTT. Its protein is CSSSLDREPIGGQPQHF.

A single count supports this clone. The gene calls are TRBV9 and TRBJ1-6; tentative D call: TRBD1 (5 bases). V lost 0 bases to trimming and J lost 7 bases, with 20 bases between them. The CDR3 runs 18 residues. Germline V lookup: CDR1 SGDLS, CDR2 YYNGEE. This CDR3 is CASSVGGGAMSGNSPLHF. In DNA form, the CDR3 reads TGTGCCAGCAGCGTAGGGGGAGGGGCTATGTCTGGAAATTCACCCCTCCACTTT.

The sample holds one count of this clone. J is TRBJ2-2 and V is TRBV4-3; 9 bases align to TRBD2. The CDR3 is 16 amino acids. In germline, CDR1 is LGHNA, CDR2 YSLEER. J gave up 4 bases and V 3 bases, and 6 bases lay outside the gene matches. In nucleotides, the CDR3 is TGCGCCAGCAGCCATAGCAGCGGGGGGCCCACCGGGGAGCTGTTTTTT. Translated, it gives CASSHSSGGPTGELFF.

The rearrangement joins TRBV9 to TRBJ1-3; D gene unclear. The ends were cut back, 0 bases at V and 1 base at J, with 5 bases in the middle. CDR1 is SGDLS, CDR2 YYNGEE, per germline. The CDR3 has 14 amino acids. Here the CDR3 DNA reads TGTGCCAGCAGCGTAGCAGAATCTGGAAACACCATATATTTT. Its translation: CASSVAESGNTIYF.

Regarding this clone: The junction shows a germline mismatch at one end, possibly a read error. The chain combines TRBV7-3 with TRBJ2-6, with a weak D call TRBD1 (5 bases). This CDR3 has 15 amino acids. Germline CDR1 and CDR2: SGHTA and FQGTGA. The CDR3 reads CASSNDRSGANGLTF. The CDR3 DNA follows: TGTGCCAGCAGCAACGACAGATCTGGGGCCAACGGCCTGACTTTC.

The chain has TRBV5-1 and TRBJ2-2, with unresolved D. CDR3 length: 15 residues. Germline V gene lookup returns CDR1 SGHRS and CDR2 YFSETQ. V lost 0 bases and J lost 5, with 11 bases in between. CDR3: CASSLGSRLTGELFF. The CDR3 DNA sequence: TGCGCCAGCAGCTTGGGCTCCAGGCTTACCGGGGAGCTGTTTTTT.

V and J are TRBV7-2 and TRBJ1-4; unclear D gene. V was cut by 2 bases and J by 0 bases, with 7 bases left in between. Looked up from germline, CDR1 is SGHTA and CDR2 is FQGNSA. The CDR3 has 15 residues. CDR3 bases: TGTGCCAGCAGCTTAACGGGTACAACTAATGAAAAACTGTTTTTT. The encoded protein is CASSLTGTTNEKLFF.

CDR3 loop: CASSSRQGSNQPQHF. In DNA form, the CDR3 reads TGCGCCAGCAGTTCGAGGCAGGGCAGCAATCAGCCCCAGCATTTT. The chain uses TRBV4-1 and TRBJ1-5; TRBD1 might be the D (5 bases). The germline gives CDR1 MGHRA, CDR2 YSYEKL. The CDR3 covers 15 residues. Trimming removed 6 bases from V and 1 base from J, with 13 bases in between.

This chain connects TRBV19 to TRBJ2-7, with 7 bases matching TRBD1. This CDR3 comprises 16 residues. V was clipped by 3 bases and J by 0 bases; unmatched bases: 8. CDR1 and CDR2 (germline): LNHDA, SQIVND (reference sequence). The CDR3 DNA is TGTGCCAGTAGTATCGGTGACAGGGTAAGCTCCTACGAGCAGTACTTC. Protein sequence: CASSIGDRVSSYEQYF.